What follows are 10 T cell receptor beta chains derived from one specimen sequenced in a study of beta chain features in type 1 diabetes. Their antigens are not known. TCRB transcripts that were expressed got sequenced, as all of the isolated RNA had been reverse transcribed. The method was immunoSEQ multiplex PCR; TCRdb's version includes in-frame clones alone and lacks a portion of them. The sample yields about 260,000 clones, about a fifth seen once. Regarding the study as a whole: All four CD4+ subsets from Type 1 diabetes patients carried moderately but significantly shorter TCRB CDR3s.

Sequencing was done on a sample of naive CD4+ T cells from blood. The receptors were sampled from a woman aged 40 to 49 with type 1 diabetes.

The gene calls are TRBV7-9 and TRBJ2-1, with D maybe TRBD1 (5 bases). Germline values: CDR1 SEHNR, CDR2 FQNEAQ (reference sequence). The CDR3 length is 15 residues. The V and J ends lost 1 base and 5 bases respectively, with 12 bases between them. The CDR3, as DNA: TGTGCCAGCAGCTTAGGTTCGTTAGGGGACAATGAGCAGTTCTTC. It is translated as CASSLGSLGDNEQFF.

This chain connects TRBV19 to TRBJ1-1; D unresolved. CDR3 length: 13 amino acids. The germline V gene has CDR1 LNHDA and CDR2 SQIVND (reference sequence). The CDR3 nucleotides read TGTGCTACTTATCGTTACCGGAACACTGAAGCTTTCTTT. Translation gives CATYRYRNTEAFF.

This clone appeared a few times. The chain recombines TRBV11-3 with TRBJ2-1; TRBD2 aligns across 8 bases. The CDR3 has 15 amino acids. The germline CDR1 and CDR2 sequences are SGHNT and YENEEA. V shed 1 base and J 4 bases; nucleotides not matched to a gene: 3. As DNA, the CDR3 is TGTGCCAGCAGCTTAGGACTAGCGAATTACAATGAGCAGTTCTTC. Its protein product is CASSLGLANYNEQFF.

The DNA for the CDR3 is TGTGCCAGCAGCTTAGGTCGCGGGAGAACAGGGGAGCTGTTTTTT. Its translation is CASSLGRGRTGELFF. V usage is TRBV7-2 and J usage is TRBJ2-2; 7 bases agree with TRBD2. In germline, CDR1 is SGHTA, CDR2 FQGNSA. Trimming at V came to 1 base and at J to 8 bases, leaving 7 bases not matched to a gene. This CDR3 has 15 residues. The full variable domain, completed using reference TRBV7-2 and TRBJ2-2, is GAGVSQSPSNKVTEKGKDVELRCDPISGHTALYWYRQSLGQGLEFLIYFQGNSAPDKSGLPSDRFSAERTGGSVSTLTIQRTQQEDSAVYLCASSLGRGRTGELFFGEGSRLTVL.

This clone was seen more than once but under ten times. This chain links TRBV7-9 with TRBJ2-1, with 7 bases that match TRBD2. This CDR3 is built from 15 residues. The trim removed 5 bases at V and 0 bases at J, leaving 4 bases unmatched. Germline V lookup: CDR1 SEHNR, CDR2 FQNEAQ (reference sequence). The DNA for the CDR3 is TGTGCCAGCAGCCCAGGGACTAACTCCTACAATGAGCAGTTCTTC. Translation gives CASSPGTNSYNEQFF.

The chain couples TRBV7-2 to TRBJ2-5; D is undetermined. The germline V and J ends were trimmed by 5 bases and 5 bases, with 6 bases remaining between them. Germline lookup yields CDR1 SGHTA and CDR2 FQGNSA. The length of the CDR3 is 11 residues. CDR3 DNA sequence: TGTGCCAGCAGCCTAACGGAGACCCAGTACTTC. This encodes CASSLTETQYF. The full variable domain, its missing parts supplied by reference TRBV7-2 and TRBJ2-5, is GAGVSQSPSNKVTEKGKDVELRCDPISGHTALYWYRQSLGQGLEFLIYFQGNSAPDKSGLPSDRFSAERTGGSVSTLTIQRTQQEDSAVYLCASSLTETQYFGPGTRLLVL.

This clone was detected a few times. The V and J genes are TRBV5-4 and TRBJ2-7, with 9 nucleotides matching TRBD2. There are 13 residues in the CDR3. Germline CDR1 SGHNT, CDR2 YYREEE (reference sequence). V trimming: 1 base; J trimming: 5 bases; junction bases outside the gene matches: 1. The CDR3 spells CASSLLAGNEQYF. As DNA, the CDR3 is TGTGCCAGCAGCTTGCTAGCGGGGAACGAGCAGTACTTC.

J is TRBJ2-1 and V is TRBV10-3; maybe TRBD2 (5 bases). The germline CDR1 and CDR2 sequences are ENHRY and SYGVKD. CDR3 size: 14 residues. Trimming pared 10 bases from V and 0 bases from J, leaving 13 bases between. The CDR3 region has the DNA TGTGCCACCCAACCCAGCGGCTCCTACAATGAGCAGTTCTTC. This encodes CATQPSGSYNEQFF.

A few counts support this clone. CDR3 bases: TGTGCCAGCAGCGTAGCAGAGGGGGAAGGGGAAAAACTGTTTTTT. It encodes CASSVAEGEGEKLFF. The rearrangement joins TRBV9 to TRBJ1-4; D might be TRBD1 (6 bases). V was clipped by 0 bases and J by 8 bases, with 14 bases between them. Germline V lookup: CDR1 SGDLS, CDR2 YYNGEE. This CDR3 has 15 amino acids.

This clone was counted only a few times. The DNA for the CDR3 is TGTGCCAGTAGTGAGAAGAGCGGGAGGGCTCGAAATGAGCAGTTCTTC. Its translation is CASSEKSGRARNEQFF. The rearrangement joins TRBV19 to TRBJ2-1; 10 bases agree with TRBD2. CDR3 length: 16 amino acids. V was clipped by 5 bases and J by 7 bases; unmatched bases: 11. Germline CDR1 is LNHDA and CDR2 is SQIVND (reference sequence).